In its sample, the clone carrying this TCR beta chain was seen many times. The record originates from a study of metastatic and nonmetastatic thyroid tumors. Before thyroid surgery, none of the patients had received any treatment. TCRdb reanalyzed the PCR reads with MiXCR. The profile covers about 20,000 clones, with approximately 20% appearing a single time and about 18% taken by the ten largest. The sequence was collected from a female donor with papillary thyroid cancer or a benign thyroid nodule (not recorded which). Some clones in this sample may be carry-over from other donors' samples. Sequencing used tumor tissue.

The CDR3: CASSRGGRFNEQFF. CDR3 nucleotide sequence: TGTGCCAGCAGCCGAGGGGGCCGGTTCAATGAGCAGTTCTTC. The rearrangement joins TRBV7-9 to TRBJ2-1; 7 bases agree with TRBD1. Germline V gives CDR1 SEHNR, CDR2 FQNEAQ (reference sequence). J gave up 6 bases and V 5 bases, and 7 bases lay outside the gene matches. The CDR3 contains 14 residues.